This TCR beta chain stems from a study of CD4 T cells in relation to SARS-CoV-2 and coronaviruses. Background on the study: The HLA restriction of the shared crossreactive spike epitopes was mapped.

Profiling relied on immunoSEQ multiplex PCR, and the TCRdb table lists in-frame clones only, not all of them. Among approximately 19,000 clones listed, around four fifths were seen once. Details on this clone: The antigen is undetermined.

CD4+ T cells from unexposed donors were obtained before the COVID-19 pandemic (2011-2018). After more than eight days of culture, CD4+ T cells were isolated. The CDR3 is 14 residues long. CDR1 is SGDLS and CDR2 is YYNGEE in the germline V gene. V shed 1 base and J shed 6 bases, with 11 bases lying between them. What was sequenced was CD4+ T cells from PBMCs, cultured in vitro. The V and J genes are TRBV9 and TRBJ1-3; D gene unclear. The sequence came from a human donor in good health. The CDR3 DNA reads TGTGCCAGCAGCGTAAGGGTGTTTTCAAACACCATATATTTT. Its translation: CASSVRVFSNTIYF. Based on the CDR3 plus reference TRBV9 and TRBJ1-3, the full variable domain is DSGVTQTPKHLITATGQRVTLRCSPRSGDLSVYWYQQSLDQGLQFLIQYYNGEERAKGNILERFSAQQFPDLHSELNLSSLELGDSALYFCASSVRVFSNTIYFGEGSWLTVV.